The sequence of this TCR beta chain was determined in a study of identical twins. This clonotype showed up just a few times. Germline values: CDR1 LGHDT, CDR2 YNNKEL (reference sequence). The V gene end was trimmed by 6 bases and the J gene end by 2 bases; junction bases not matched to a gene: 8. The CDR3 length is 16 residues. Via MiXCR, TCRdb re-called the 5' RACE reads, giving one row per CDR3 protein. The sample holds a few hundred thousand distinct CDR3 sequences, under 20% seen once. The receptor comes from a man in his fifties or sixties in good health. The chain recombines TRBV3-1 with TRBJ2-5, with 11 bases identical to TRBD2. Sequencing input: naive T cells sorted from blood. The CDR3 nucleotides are TGTGCCAGCAGGCGGACTAGCGGGTTACTACAAGAGACCCAGTACTTC. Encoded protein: CASRRTSGLLQETQYF.